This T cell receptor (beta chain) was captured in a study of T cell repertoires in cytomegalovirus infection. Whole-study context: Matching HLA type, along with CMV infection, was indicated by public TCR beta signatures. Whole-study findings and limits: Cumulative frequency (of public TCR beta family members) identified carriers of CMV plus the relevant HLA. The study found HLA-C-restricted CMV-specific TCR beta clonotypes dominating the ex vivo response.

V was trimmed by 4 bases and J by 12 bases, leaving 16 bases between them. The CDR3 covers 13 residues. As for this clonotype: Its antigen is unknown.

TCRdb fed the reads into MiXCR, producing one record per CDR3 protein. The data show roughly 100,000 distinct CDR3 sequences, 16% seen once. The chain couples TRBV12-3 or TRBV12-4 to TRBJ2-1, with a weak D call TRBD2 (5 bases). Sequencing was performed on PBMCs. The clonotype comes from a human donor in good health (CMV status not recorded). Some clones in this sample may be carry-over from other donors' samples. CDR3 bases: TGTGCCAGCAGTTCGCTTCGGAGCGGATTGCAGTTCTTC. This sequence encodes CASSSLRSGLQFF.